The 4 T cell receptor beta chains reported below all come from one sample, sequenced in a study of T cells after yellow fever vaccination. TCRdb called the 5' RACE reads again in MiXCR, with one record for every CDR3 protein. The sample shows around 88,000 distinct CDR3 sequences, about an eighth of them seen only once. The sample in question was CD8+ T cells not binding an NS4B(214-222) dextramer, sorted from PBMCs, obtained 20 to 25 days after the first yellow fever vaccination. These receptors were taken from a young man who received the YFV17D yellow fever vaccine.

In this sample, this clonotype turned up a few times. The chain links TRBV15 to TRBJ1-2; no reliable D call. V gave up 3 bases and J gave up 8 bases, with 13 bases separating them. This CDR3 comprises 13 residues. Per germline, CDR1 LNHNV and CDR2 YYDKDF (reference sequence). The CDR3 spells CATSSLEGWGYTF. The CDR3 region has the DNA TGTGCCACCAGCAGCTTGGAGGGATGGGGCTACACCTTC.

This clonotype occurred many times. The chain uses TRBV3-1 and TRBJ2-3, with a tentative D call TRBD2 (6 bases). CDR3 size: 14 residues. The germline CDR1 and CDR2 sequences are LGHDT and YNNKEL (reference sequence). V lost 4 bases and J lost 4, with 12 bases in between. The CDR3 DNA reads as TGTGCCAGCAGCCTCATCCCGGGGGCAGATACGCAGTATTTT. Protein product: CASSLIPGADTQYF.

The genes are TRBV11-2 and TRBJ2-1, with 9 bases identical to TRBD1. Germline assignment: CDR1 SGHAT and CDR2 FQNNGV. The CDR3 is 15 residues long. The J segment lost 9 bases and the V segment lost 1 base, leaving 7 bases of the junction unmatched. In DNA form, the CDR3 reads TGTGCCAGCAGCTTAGTCCCGGGACAGGGAACTGAGCAGTTCTTC. Protein: CASSLVPGQGTEQFF.

The chain links TRBV19 to TRBJ2-5; 7 bases agree with TRBD2. CDR3 length equals 14 residues. V lost 6 bases, J lost 2 bases, and 6 bases stayed unmatched. Germline assignment: CDR1 LNHDA and CDR2 SQIVND (reference sequence). The CDR3 here is CASSGLAGQETQYF. The CDR3, as DNA: TGTGCCAGTAGCGGGTTAGCGGGTCAAGAGACCCAGTACTTC.